The clone carrying this T cell receptor (beta chain) has ten or more counts. Its antigen is unknown. The data stem from a study of early T cells in non-severe SARS-CoV-2 infection. Overall study: The chains were unpaired, and the sequenced material was bulk RNA from unsorted whole blood. Findings of the study overall: Clonotype matching in VDJdb favored anti-spike CD8 responses and did not capture private and CD4 specificities.

The CDR3 extends over 12 amino acids. Between the trimmed V and J ends, which lost 3 bases and 5 bases, there was a span of 10 bases. Germline values: CDR1 SQVTM, CDR2 ANQGSEA. Tagging with unique molecular identifiers was applied to individual cDNA molecules. TCRdb used MiXCR to reprocess the 5' RACE reads, holding one entry per CDR3 protein. The repertoire includes roughly 56,000 distinct CDR3 sequences, roughly 8.2% of them detected once, and roughly 4.2% sits in the top ten. The chain couples TRBV29-1 to TRBJ1-2; tentatively, D is TRBD1 (5 bases). The sequenced sample consisted of whole blood. This receptor was taken from an adult who was a healthcare worker with PCR-confirmed SARS-CoV-2 infection or an uninfected control (not recorded which). This CDR3 is CSVETEKYGYTF. The CDR3 DNA reads as TGCAGCGTTGAGACAGAGAAATATGGCTACACCTTC. Full variable domain (outside the CDR3, taken from reference TRBV29-1 and TRBJ1-2): SAVISQKPSRDICQRGTSLTIQCQVDSQVTMMFWYRQQPGQSLTLIATANQGSEATYESGFVIDKFPISRPNLTFSTLTVSNMSPEDSSIYLCSVETEKYGYTFGSGTRLTVV.